The following is a T cell receptor (beta chain) sequence with its context. The authors' processing: Amplifying reference gene primers gave estimates of nucleated cell counts. Sequencing was performed with immunoSEQ multiplex PCR; in TCRdb, only in-frame clones are kept and a portion is missing. Clonal size and the V and J genes are those of that table, whereas D and trimming came from the DNA. The sample lists 250,000 to 350,000 clones; about 90% were seen once. This entry comes from a study of blood T cell repertoires in COVID-19. The wider study: Sites across the United States, Italy and Spain contributed samples from acute and convalescent COVID-19. PBMCs, B-cell-depleted T cells, or T cells were the source of the cDNA or gDNA that made up the material.

Trimming stripped 4 bases from V and 2 bases from J, with 18 bases between. There are 16 residues in the CDR3. CDR1 and CDR2 from the germline V gene are SGDLS and YYNGEE. V gene TRBV9 combines with J gene TRBJ1-1, with D maybe TRBD1 (6 bases). The source is a woman between 18 and 30 years old with acute COVID-19. Sequences were obtained from PBMCs or T cells enriched from blood (not recorded which). The CDR3 region is CASSLPPGGGNTEAFF. The DNA for the CDR3 is TGTGCCAGCAGCTTACCCCCGGGGGGGGGCAACACTGAAGCTTTCTTT.